This T cell receptor beta chain was sequenced in a study of T cells in women clearing cervical HPV infection. Overall study context: Case blood was drawn a median about 160 days after lesion detection.

The junction had 6 bases not matched to a gene; V was cut back by 1 base and J by 5 bases. The CDR3 has 15 amino acids. Germline CDR1 reads SGHTA; CDR2 reads FQGNSA. About this clone: Its antigen is not known. The CDR3 end falls 3 residues outside the read, so it is completed with the germline J gene.

Study results and limitations: A classifier using richness and V gene abundances reached an AUC of approximately 0.8.

The data were produced by immunoSEQ multiplex PCR, yet TCRdb's version contains in-frame clones alone and is incomplete. The listing records over 10,000 clones. The material sequenced was blood buffy coat. The chain links TRBV7-2 to TRBJ2-5, with TRBD1 matching 8 bases. This receptor was obtained from a woman between 18 and 69 years old with a cervical HPV16 infection that either progressed to CIN3+ or cleared (not recorded which). The CDR3 DNA, read in part, is TGTGCCAGCAGCTTAGGTCCAGGGGGCTCTGAGACC. This sequence encodes CASSLGPGGSET. From start to end, the CDR3 is CASSLGPGGSETQYF. The full variable domain, in which reference TRBV7-2 and TRBJ2-5 provide the parts outside the CDR3, is GAGVSQSPSNKVTEKGKDVELRCDPISGHTALYWYRQSLGQGLEFLIYFQGNSAPDKSGLPSDRFSAERTGGSVSTLTIQRTQQEDSAVYLCASSLGPGGSETQYFGPGTRLLVL.